This T cell receptor (beta chain) was documented in a study of blood T cell repertoires in COVID-19. The junction had 8 bases not matched to a gene; V was cut back by 4 bases and J by 6 bases. The germline V gene has CDR1 LNHDA and CDR2 SQIVND (reference sequence). CDR3 length: 16 amino acids. Method: immunoSEQ multiplex PCR; TCRdb's copy keeps in-frame clones and lacks some. The sample lists almost 400,000 clones, 70% to 90% occurring once. This sequence joins TRBV19 and TRBJ2-2; 10 bases are shared with TRBD1. This receptor was taken from a woman younger than 45 with acute COVID-19. The material sequenced was PBMCs or T cells enriched from blood (not recorded which). CDR3: CASSNPGQGYAGELFF. The DNA of the CDR3 is TGTGCCAGTAGTAATCCGGGACAGGGGTACGCCGGGGAGCTGTTTTTT.